The 15 T cell receptor beta chains below all came from one sample that was sequenced in a study of shared clonotypes between healthy human individuals. Data came from immunoSEQ multiplex PCR; TCRdb stores just in-frame clones and leaves some out. The sample lists 2 million to 3 million clones, over 85% occurring once. Sequenced input: naive CD4+ T cells sorted from blood. Subset denoted: CD45RA+ positively selected. The receptors were sampled from a man younger than 35 in good health.

Comment on this clone: At one end, the junction sequence differs from germline, possibly due to a read error. The chain recombines TRBV7-7 with TRBJ2-2; TRBD2 might be the D (5 bases). Germline CDR1 reads SSHAT; CDR2 reads FNYEAQ (reference sequence). CDR3 length: 15 amino acids. CDR3 loop: CASSFSSANTGELFF. The CDR3 DNA reads as TGTGCTAGCAGCTTTAGTAGCGCGAACACCGGGGAGCTGTTTTTT.

The rearrangement uses TRBV5-5 and TRBJ1-5; the D gene is possibly TRBD1 (5 bases). Germline loops: CDR1 SGHKS, CDR2 YYEKEE (reference sequence). V lost 1 base and J 4 bases, leaving 15 bases between the germline ends. The CDR3 covers 16 residues. The CDR3 reads CASSLSTGDWNQPQHF. The DNA of the CDR3 is TGTGCCAGCAGCTTGTCTACAGGCGACTGGAATCAGCCCCAGCATTTT.

The genes are TRBV13 and TRBJ2-1; 10 bases are shared with TRBD2. The junction had 6 bases not matched to a gene; V was cut back by 5 bases and J by 5 bases. CDR1 and CDR2 (germline): PRHDT, FYEKMQ (reference sequence). The CDR3 is made up of 15 amino acids. CDR3 in DNA: TGTGCCAGCAGCCCTCGACTAGCGGGCAACAATGAGCAGTTCTTC. This codes for CASSPRLAGNNEQFF.

The chain joins TRBV29-1 to TRBJ2-3; D not certain. V dropped 3 bases and J dropped 2 bases, with 12 bases sitting between them. The germline V gene encodes CDR1 SQVTM and CDR2 ANQGSEA. There are 14 residues in the CDR3. The CDR3 nucleotides are TGCAGCGTTGAGCCCAGGTTATTCACAGATACGCAGTATTTT. Encoded protein: CSVEPRLFTDTQYF.

This clone was observed a few times. The V and J genes are TRBV6-5 and TRBJ1-6; maybe TRBD1 (5 bases). CDR3 length equals 14 residues. The V end lost 6 bases, the J end lost 9 bases, and 15 bases lay between the germline ends. Germline CDR1 and CDR2: MNHEY and SVGAGI. The CDR3 loop reads CASSLGTFSSPLHF. The CDR3 DNA sequence: TGTGCCAGCAGCCTTGGGACTTTTAGTTCACCCCTCCACTTT.

In the case of this clone: Other DNA sequences in the same sample also yield this CDR3. The rearrangement links TRBV7-9 to TRBJ2-2; no clear D gene. The germline V and J ends were trimmed by 1 base and 1 base, with 4 bases remaining between them. The CDR3 length is 14 residues. Germline CDR1 and CDR2: SEHNR and FQNEAQ (reference sequence). CDR3 bases: TGTGCCAGCAGCTTAGTTGTGAACACCGGGGAGCTGTTTTTT. Translating it yields CASSLVVNTGELFF.

In its sample, this clone was seen once. The J gene is TRBJ1-5, the V gene TRBV28; D gene ambiguous. V was cut by 7 bases and J by 4 bases, with 8 bases left in between. This CDR3 comprises 12 residues. The germline CDR1 and CDR2 sequences are MDHEN and SYDVKM. The CDR3 protein is CASISLNQPQHF. In DNA, the CDR3 is TGTGCCAGCATTTCTTTGAATCAGCCCCAGCATTTT.

Worth noting for this clone: Other DNA variants within this sample encode the same CDR3. The genes are TRBV7-2 and TRBJ1-2; D is possibly TRBD1 (5 bases). Trimming cost V 5 bases and J 2 bases, with 12 bases left between them. Per the germline V gene, CDR1 is SGHTA and CDR2 is FQGNSA. CDR3 length: 14 residues. This CDR3 is CASSLGTANYGYTF. CDR3 nucleotides: TGTGCCAGCAGCCTCGGGACCGCCAACTATGGCTACACCTTC.

This chain connects TRBV19 to TRBJ2-2; 7 positions agree with TRBD2. The CDR3 length is 14 residues. The J segment lost 1 base and the V segment lost 10 bases, leaving 6 bases of the junction unmatched. Germline V gene data show CDR1 as LNHDA and CDR2 as SQIVND (reference sequence). The CDR3 here is CATPTSQNTGELFF. The CDR3 nucleotides are TGTGCCACCCCGACTAGCCAGAACACCGGGGAGCTGTTTTTT.

This clone was recorded a few times. This chain links TRBV6-6 with TRBJ1-3; no definite D call. From germline, CDR1 is MNHNY and CDR2 SVGAGI (reference sequence). V was pared by 0 bases and J by 0 bases, with 6 bases between. This CDR3 spans 15 amino acids. The CDR3 here is CASSYSSLSGNTIYF. The CDR3 DNA sequence: TGTGCCAGCAGTTACTCCAGCCTCTCTGGAAACACCATATATTTT.

The chain combines TRBV5-6 with TRBJ1-4, with D perhaps TRBD1 (5 bases). CDR1 SGHDT and CDR2 YYEEEE come from the germline V gene. CDR3 length: 14 amino acids. V lost 4 bases and J 5 bases, leaving 12 bases between the germline ends. CDR3 in amino acids: CASSGDLGNEKLFF. The CDR3 DNA follows: TGTGCCAGCAGCGGGGACTTGGGCAATGAAAAACTGTTTTTT. The variable domain in full, with the rest retrieved from reference TRBV5-6 and TRBJ1-4, is DAGVTQSPTHLIKTRGQQVTLRCSPKSGHDTVSWYQQALGQGPQFIFQYYEEEERQRGNFPDRFSGHQFPNYSSELNVNALLLGDSALYLCASSGDLGNEKLFFGSGTQLSVL.

This chain links TRBV6-1 with TRBJ2-7; 11 positions match TRBD1. Trimming cost V 2 bases and J 6 bases; bases outside gene matches: 3. The CDR3 consists of 14 residues. The germline CDR1 and CDR2 sequences are MNHNS and SASEGT. CDR3 DNA sequence: TGTGCCAGCAGTGAAAGGACAGGGGGCCTCGAGCAGTACTTC. Amino acid sequence: CASSERTGGLEQYF.

The chain links TRBV5-4 to TRBJ1-6, with TRBD1 matching over 8 bases. The germline V gene encodes CDR1 SGHNT and CDR2 YYREEE (reference sequence). The V segment lost 5 bases and the J segment 10 bases; nucleotides outside the gene matches: 8. The CDR3 covers 14 residues. This CDR3 reads CASRTTGESSPLHF. CDR3 in DNA: TGTGCCAGCAGAACGACAGGGGAAAGCTCACCCCTCCACTTT.

The chain joins TRBV7-6 to TRBJ2-7; D not resolved. CDR1 and CDR2 from the germline V gene are SGHVS and FNYEAQ. This CDR3 has 13 amino acids. V gave up 5 bases and J gave up 4 bases, with 12 bases separating them. CDR3 sequence: CASSPTIGYEQYF. In DNA form, the CDR3 reads TGTGCCAGCAGCCCTACTATTGGTTACGAGCAGTACTTC.

The J gene is TRBJ1-1, the V gene TRBV28; the D gene is possibly TRBD1 (6 bases). Germline V gene sequence: CDR1 MDHEN, CDR2 SYDVKM. V dropped 4 bases and J dropped 1 base, with 10 bases sitting between them. CDR3 length: 14 residues. For the CDR3, the DNA is TGTGCCAGCAGTTCAGCGACAGGGAACACTGAAGCTTTCTTT. Its protein is CASSSATGNTEAFF. The whole variable domain, remainder taken from reference TRBV28 and TRBJ1-1, is DVKVTQSSRYLVKRTGEKVFLECVQDMDHENMFWYRQDPGLGLRLIYFSYDVKMKEKGDIPEGYSVSREKKERFSLILESASTNQTSMYLCASSSATGNTEAFFGQGTRLTVV.